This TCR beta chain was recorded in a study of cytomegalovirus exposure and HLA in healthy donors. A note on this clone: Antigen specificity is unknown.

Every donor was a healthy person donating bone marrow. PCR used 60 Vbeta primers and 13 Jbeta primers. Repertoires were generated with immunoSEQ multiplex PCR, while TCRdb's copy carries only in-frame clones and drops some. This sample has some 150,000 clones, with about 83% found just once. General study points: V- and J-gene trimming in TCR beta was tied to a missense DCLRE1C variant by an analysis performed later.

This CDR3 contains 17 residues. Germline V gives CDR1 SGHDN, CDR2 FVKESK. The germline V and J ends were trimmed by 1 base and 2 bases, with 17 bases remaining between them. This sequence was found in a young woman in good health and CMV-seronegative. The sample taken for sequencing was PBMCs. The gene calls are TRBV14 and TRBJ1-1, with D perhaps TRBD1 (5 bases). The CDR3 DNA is TGTGCCAGCAGCCAAGGCGGATGGACATTCGGAAACACTGAAGCTTTCTTT. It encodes CASSQGGWTFGNTEAFF.